The table lists the clone carrying this T cell receptor (beta chain) with a count of one. Its target is not known. Germline V CDR1 and CDR2: MNHNS, SASEGT. V lost 4 bases to trimming and J lost 8 bases, with 8 bases between them. This CDR3 region has 12 residues. The data stem from a study of cytomegalovirus exposure and HLA in healthy donors. Study results and limitations: HLA-A and HLA-B allele assignments for most subjects were reportedly predicted accurately using TCR beta sequences.

It was with 60 Vbeta and 13 Jbeta primers that the PCR ran. Sequenced by immunoSEQ multiplex PCR; TCRdb stores in-frame clones only, minus some. The profile covers roughly 92,000 clones, with about 80% appearing a single time and roughly 25% taken by the ten largest. The gene calls are TRBV6-1 and TRBJ1-4, with unresolved D. The source material was PBMCs. The TCR was taken from a woman aged 45-60 years in good health and CMV-seropositive. CDR3 in amino acids: CASSVEGEKLFF. DNA of the CDR3: TGTGCCAGCAGTGTGGAGGGAGAAAAACTGTTTTTT.